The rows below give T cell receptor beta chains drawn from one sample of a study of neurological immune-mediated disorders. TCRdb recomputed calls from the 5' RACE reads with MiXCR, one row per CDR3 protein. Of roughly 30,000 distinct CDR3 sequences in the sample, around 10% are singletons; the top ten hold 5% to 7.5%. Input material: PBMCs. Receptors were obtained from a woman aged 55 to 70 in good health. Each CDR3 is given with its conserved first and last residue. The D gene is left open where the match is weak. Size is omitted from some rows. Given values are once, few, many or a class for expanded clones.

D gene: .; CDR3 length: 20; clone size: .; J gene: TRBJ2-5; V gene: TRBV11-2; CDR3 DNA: .; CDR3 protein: CASSFYICSARDTVKETQYF
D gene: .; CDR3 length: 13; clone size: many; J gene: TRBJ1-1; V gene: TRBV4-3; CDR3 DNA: TGCGCCAGCAGCCTTACACCAGGGGCTGAAGCTTTCTTT; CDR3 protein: CASSLTPGAEAFF
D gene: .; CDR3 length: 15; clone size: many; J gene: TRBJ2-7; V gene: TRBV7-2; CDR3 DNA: TGTGCCAGCACCCGATTCGGGGCGGGATCCTACGAGCAGTACTTC; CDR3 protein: CASTRFGAGSYEQYF
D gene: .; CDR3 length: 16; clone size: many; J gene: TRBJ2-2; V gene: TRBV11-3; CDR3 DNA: TGTGCCAGCAGCTTAGGGGAGAGGGCCTACACCGGGGAGCTGTTTTTT; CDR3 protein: CASSLGERAYTGELFF
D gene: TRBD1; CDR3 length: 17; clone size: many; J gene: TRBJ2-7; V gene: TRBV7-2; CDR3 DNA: TGTGCCAGCAGCCTTACCGGGACGACAGGGATGACCTACGAGCAGTACTTC; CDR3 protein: CASSLTGTTGMTYEQYF
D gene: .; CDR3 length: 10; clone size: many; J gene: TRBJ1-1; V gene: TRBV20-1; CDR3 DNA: TGCAGCAGGGGCAACACTGAAGCTTTCTTT; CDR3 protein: CSRGNTEAFF
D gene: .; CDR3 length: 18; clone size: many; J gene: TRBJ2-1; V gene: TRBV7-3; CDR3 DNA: TGTGCCAGCAGCTTGTGGGGGGGCGGGCCCGGCTCCTACAATGAGCAGTTCTTC; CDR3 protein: CASSLWGGGPGSYNEQFF
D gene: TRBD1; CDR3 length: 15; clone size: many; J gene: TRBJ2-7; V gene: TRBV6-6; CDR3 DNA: TGTGCCAGCAGCCTACCCCGGGACAGGGGACACGAGCAGTACTTC; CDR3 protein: CASSLPRDRGHEQYF
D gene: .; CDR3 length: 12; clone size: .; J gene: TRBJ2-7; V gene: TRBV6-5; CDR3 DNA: TGTACCAGGTGGCAGGGAGCAGGCGAGCAGTACTTC; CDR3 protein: CTRWQGAGEQYF
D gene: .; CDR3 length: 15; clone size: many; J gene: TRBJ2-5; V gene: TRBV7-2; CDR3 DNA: TGTGCCAGCAGCTTAGCGAGGCTTGAAACGGAGACCCAGTACTTC; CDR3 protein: CASSLARLETETQYF
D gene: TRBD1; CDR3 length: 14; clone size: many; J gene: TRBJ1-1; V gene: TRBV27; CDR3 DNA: TGTGCCAGCAGTTTTCAGGGGGCGAACACTGAAGCTTTCTTT; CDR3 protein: CASSFQGANTEAFF
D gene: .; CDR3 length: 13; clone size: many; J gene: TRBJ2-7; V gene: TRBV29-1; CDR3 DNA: TGCAGCGTTACCTCGGACAGCTCCTACGAGCAGTACTTC; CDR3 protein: CSVTSDSSYEQYF
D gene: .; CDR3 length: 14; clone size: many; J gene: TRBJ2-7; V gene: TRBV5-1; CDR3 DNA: TGCGCCAGCACCCTCGGCGGGGCGCAAGGAGAGCAGTACTTC; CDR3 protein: CASTLGGAQGEQYF
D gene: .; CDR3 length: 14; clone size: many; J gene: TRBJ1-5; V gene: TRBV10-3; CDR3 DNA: TGTGCCATCAGTGAGGACCGGGGAAGGCAGCCCCAGCATTTT; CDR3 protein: CAISEDRGRQPQHF
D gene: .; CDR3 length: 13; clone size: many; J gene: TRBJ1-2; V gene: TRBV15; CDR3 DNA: TGTGCCACCAGCAGCGGACAGATCTATGGCTACACCTTC; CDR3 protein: CATSSGQIYGYTF
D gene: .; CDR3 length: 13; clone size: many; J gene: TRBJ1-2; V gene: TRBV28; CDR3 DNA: TGTGCCAGCAGTAAATTCCCCCTCTATGGCTACACCTTC; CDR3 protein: CASSKFPLYGYTF
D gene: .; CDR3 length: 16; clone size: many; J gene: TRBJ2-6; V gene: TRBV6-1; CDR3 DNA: TGTGCCAGCAGTGGTCGGACGGTTACTGGGGCCAACGTCCTGACTTTC; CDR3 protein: CASSGRTVTGANVLTF
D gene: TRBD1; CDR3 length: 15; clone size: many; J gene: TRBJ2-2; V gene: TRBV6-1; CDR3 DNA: TGTGCCAGCAGACCAACAGGGGTCGGAACCGGGGAGCTGTTTTTT; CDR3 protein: CASRPTGVGTGELFF
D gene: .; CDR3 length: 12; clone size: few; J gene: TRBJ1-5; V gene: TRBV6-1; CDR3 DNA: TGTGCCAGCAGTGCGTCGAATCAGCCCCAGCATTTT; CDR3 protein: CASSASNQPQHF
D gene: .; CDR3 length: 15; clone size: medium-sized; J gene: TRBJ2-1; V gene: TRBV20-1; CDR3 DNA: TGCAGTGCTTTCAACCAGGGTTTTATGGTGAATGAGCAGTTCTTC; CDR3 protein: CSAFNQGFMVNEQFF
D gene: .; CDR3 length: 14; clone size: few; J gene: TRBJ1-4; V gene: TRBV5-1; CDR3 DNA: TGCGCCAGCAGCGCCGCTCTGGGTAATGAAAAACTGTTTTTT; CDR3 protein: CASSAALGNEKLFF
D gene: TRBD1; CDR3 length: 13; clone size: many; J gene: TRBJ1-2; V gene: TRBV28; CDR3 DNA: TGTGCCAGCAGTGGGGGGACAGGAGCTGGCTACACCTTC; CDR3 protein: CASSGGTGAGYTF
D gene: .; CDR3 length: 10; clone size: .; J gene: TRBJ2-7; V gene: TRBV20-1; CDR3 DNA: TGCAGTGCCTCGGACGGCGAGCAGTACTTC; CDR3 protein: CSASDGEQYF
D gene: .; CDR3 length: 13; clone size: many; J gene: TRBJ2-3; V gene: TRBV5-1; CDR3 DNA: TGCGCCAGCAGCTTGGAGGGCGCAGATACGCAGTATTTT; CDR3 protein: CASSLEGADTQYF
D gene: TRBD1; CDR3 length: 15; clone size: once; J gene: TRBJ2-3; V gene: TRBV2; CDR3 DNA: TGTGCCAGCACCGACAGGGGACGGGGCACAGATACGCAGTATTTT; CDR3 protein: CASTDRGRGTDTQYF
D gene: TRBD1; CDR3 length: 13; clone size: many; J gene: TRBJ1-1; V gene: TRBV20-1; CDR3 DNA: TGCAGTGCGCCCGGGACAGGGGCTACTGAAGCTTTCTTT; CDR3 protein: CSAPGTGATEAFF
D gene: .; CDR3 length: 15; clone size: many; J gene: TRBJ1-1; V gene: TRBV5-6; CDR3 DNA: TGTGCCAGCAGCTTGGAGCCGGGGATGAACACTGAAGCTTTCTTT; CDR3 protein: CASSLEPGMNTEAFF
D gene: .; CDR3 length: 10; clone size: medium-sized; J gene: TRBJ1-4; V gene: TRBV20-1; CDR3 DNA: TGCAGTGCTAGAGGCGAAAAACTGTTTTTT; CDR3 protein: CSARGEKLFF
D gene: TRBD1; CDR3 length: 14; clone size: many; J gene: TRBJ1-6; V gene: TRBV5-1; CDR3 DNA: TGCGCCAGCAGCTTGGACAGGGGCGATTCACCCCTCCACTTT; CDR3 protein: CASSLDRGDSPLHF
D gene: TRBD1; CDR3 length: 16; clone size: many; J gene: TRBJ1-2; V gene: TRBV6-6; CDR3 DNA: TGTGCCAGCAGTAACCGGGACAGCGCTTCCAACTATGGCTACACCTTC; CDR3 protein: CASSNRDSASNYGYTF
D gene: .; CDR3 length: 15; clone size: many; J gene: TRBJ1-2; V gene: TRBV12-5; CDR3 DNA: TGTGCTAGTGGCCTCGGGCGGGGCCCTAACTATGGCTACACCTTC; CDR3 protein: CASGLGRGPNYGYTF
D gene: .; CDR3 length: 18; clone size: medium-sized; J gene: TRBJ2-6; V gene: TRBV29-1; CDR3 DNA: TGCAGCGTTGGATCGTATTCCAGGGGTCCCTCTGGGGCCAACGTCCTGACTTTC; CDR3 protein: CSVGSYSRGPSGANVLTF
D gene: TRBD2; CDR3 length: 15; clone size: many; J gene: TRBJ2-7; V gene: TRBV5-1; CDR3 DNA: TGCGCCAGCAGCCCAGCCGGGACTAGCGGCTACGAGCAGTACTTC; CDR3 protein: CASSPAGTSGYEQYF
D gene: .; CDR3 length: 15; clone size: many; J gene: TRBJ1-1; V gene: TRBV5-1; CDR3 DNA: TGCGCCAGCAGCTTGGATGGGGGTGTAGGAACTGAAGCTTTCTTT; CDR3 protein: CASSLDGGVGTEAFF
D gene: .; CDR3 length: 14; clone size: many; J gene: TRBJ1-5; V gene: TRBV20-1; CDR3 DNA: TGCAGTGCCCGAAGGGGCTCAGGCAATCAGCCCCAGCATTTT; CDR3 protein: CSARRGSGNQPQHF
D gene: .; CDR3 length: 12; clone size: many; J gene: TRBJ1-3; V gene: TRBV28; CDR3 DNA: TGTGCGACAGGTGCCTCTGGAAACACCATATATTTT; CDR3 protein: CATGASGNTIYF
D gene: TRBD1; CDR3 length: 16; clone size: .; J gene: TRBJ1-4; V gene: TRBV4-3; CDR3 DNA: TGCGCCAGCAGCCAAGATGCCGAGACAGGGTTGGCAAAACTGTTTTTT; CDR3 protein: CASSQDAETGLAKLFF
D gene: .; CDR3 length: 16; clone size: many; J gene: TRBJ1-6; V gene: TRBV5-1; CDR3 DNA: TGCGCCAGCACCCCGGGGAGGAGCTCCTATAATTCACCCCTCCACTTT; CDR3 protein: CASTPGRSSYNSPLHF
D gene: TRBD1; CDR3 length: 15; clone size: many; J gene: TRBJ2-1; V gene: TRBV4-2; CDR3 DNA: TGTGCCAGCAGCCACAACAGGGGTCTTTTGAATGAGCAGTTCTTC; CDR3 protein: CASSHNRGLLNEQFF
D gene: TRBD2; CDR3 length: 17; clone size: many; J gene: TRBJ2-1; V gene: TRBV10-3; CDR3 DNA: TGTGCCATCAGCCTAGCCCTTACTAGCGGGGGGGCGGGTGAGCAGTTCTTC; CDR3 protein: CAISLALTSGGAGEQFF
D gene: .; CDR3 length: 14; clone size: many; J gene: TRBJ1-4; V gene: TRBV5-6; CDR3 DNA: TGTGCCAGCAGCTCATGGGGGCCCGGTCGAAAACTGTTTTTT; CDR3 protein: CASSSWGPGRKLFF
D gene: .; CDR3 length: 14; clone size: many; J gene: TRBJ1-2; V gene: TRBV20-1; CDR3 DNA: TGCAGTGCTAGAGGGGGCGGGGTCGACTATGGCTACACCTTC; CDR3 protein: CSARGGGVDYGYTF